A selection of T cell receptor beta chains follows, all from one sample in a study of siplizumab effects on memory and regulatory T cells. Using immunoSEQ multiplex PCR, the repertoire was profiled, and TCRdb retains in-frame clones only, with some absent. The sample holds some 100,000 clones, about 95% seen once. Sequencing used Tregs sorted from blood. Receptor source: a human donor in good health. The CDR3 runs from the conserved cysteine through the conserved F or W. Each record gives: D gene, J gene, clone size, V gene, CDR3 DNA, CDR3 protein. The D gene is left open where the match is weak. Rows may omit the clone size; those that give it use once, few, many or a size class.

D: .
J: TRBJ2-3
size: .
V: TRBV5-6
DNA: TGTGCCAGCAGCTTGGTGGTAGGGATAGCGAATACGCAGTATTTT
CDR3: CASSLVVGIANTQYF

D: .
J: TRBJ2-3
size: .
V: TRBV7-6
DNA: TGTGCCAGCAGCCCAAGGAGTACGGCGCGACTGCACACAGATACGCAGTATTTT
CDR3: CASSPRSTARLHTDTQYF

D: TRBD2
J: TRBJ2-2
size: .
V: TRBV6-5
DNA: TGTGCCACTATAGCGGGACCACTTTCCGGGGAGCTGTTTTTT
CDR3: CATIAGPLSGELFF

D: .
J: TRBJ2-5
size: .
V: TRBV7-2
DNA: TGTGCCAGCAGCTTAGACAGGGTGGAGACCCAGTACTTC
CDR3: CASSLDRVETQYF

D: .
J: TRBJ2-2
size: .
V: TRBV19
DNA: TGTGCCAGTAGTACGATAACAGGGACCGGGGAGCTGTTTTTT
CDR3: CASSTITGTGELFF

D: TRBD2
J: TRBJ2-5
size: .
V: TRBV5-1
DNA: TGCGCCAGCAGCTTAGGAGGTACTAGCGGGACGAAACAAGAGACCCAGTACTTC
CDR3: CASSLGGTSGTKQETQYF

D: .
J: TRBJ1-4
size: medium-sized
V: TRBV7-2
DNA: TGTGCCAGCAGCTTAATGGCGGTGTTGGGTGAAAAACTGTTTTTT
CDR3: CASSLMAVLGEKLFF

D: .
J: TRBJ2-2
size: .
V: TRBV7-9
DNA: TGTGCCAGCAGCGCCGGCCTAACCTCGCCCACCGGGGAGCTGTTTTTT
CDR3: CASSAGLTSPTGELFF

D: TRBD2
J: TRBJ2-1
size: .
V: TRBV10-3
DNA: TGTGCCACCAAATCCGGGACTAGCGGCAGACCCGATATCTATGAGCAGTTCTTC
CDR3: CATKSGTSGRPDIYEQFF

D: .
J: TRBJ1-4
size: .
V: TRBV11-2
DNA: TGTGCCAGCAGCTTAGAGGCTGTCGAAAAACTGTTTTTT
CDR3: CASSLEAVEKLFF

D: .
J: TRBJ1-4
size: .
V: TRBV27
DNA: TGTGCCAGCAGTTTTCGGGGGGGAAAACTGTTTTTT
CDR3: CASSFRGGKLFF

D: .
J: TRBJ1-2
size: .
V: TRBV5-4
DNA: TGTGCCAGCAGCCCGTGGACTTTGACGGGCGGCTACACCTTC
CDR3: CASSPWTLTGGYTF

D: .
J: TRBJ1-4
size: .
V: TRBV10-2
DNA: TGCGCCAGCAGTGACCCTGACAGGCCCGAAAAACTGTTTTTT
CDR3: CASSDPDRPEKLFF

D: .
J: TRBJ1-4
size: .
V: TRBV11-2
DNA: TGTGCCAGCAGCTCCTCCAGGGGCCGAAATGAAAAACTGTTTTTT
CDR3: CASSSSRGRNEKLFF

D: .
J: TRBJ1-1
size: .
V: TRBV29-1
DNA: TGCAGCGTTCAGGACAGAGAAGCTTTCTTT
CDR3: CSVQDREAFF

D: .
J: TRBJ1-1
size: .
V: TRBV20-1
DNA: TGCAGTGCCGCTCACCTGGCGGGAGCTTTCTTT
CDR3: CSAAHLAGAFF

D: .
J: TRBJ2-5
size: .
V: TRBV10-2
DNA: TGCGCCAGCATCAGGGATTTCCGAGAGACCCAGTACTTC
CDR3: CASIRDFRETQYF

D: .
J: TRBJ1-2
size: .
V: TRBV18
DNA: TGTGCCAGCTCCCTAGGACGGAGAGACAACTATGGCTACACCTTC
CDR3: CASSLGRRDNYGYTF

D: .
J: TRBJ2-5
size: .
V: TRBV25-1
DNA: TGTGCCAGCAGTGGTAGGGAGACCCAGTACTTC
CDR3: CASSGRETQYF

D: TRBD1
J: TRBJ1-1
size: .
V: TRBV27
DNA: TGTGCCAGCACCGGGACAGGTTCCATGAACACTGAAGCTTTCTTT
CDR3: CASTGTGSMNTEAFF

D: TRBD2
J: TRBJ2-1
size: .
V: TRBV19
DNA: TGTGCCAGTAGTCCTAGCGGGAGGGTTTACAATGAGCAGTTCTTC
CDR3: CASSPSGRVYNEQFF

D: .
J: TRBJ2-5
size: .
V: TRBV15
DNA: TGTGCCACCAGCAGACGGGGATCGGGGGAGACCCAGTACTTC
CDR3: CATSRRGSGETQYF

D: TRBD1
J: TRBJ1-6
size: .
V: TRBV28
DNA: TGTGCCAGCAAACCCTACAGGGGCCCCAGTAATTCACCCCTCCACTTT
CDR3: CASKPYRGPSNSPLHF

D: .
J: TRBJ2-2
size: .
V: TRBV28
DNA: TGTGCCAGCACCCGACGGGCCGGGGGGCTGTTTTTT
CDR3: CASTRRAGGLFF

D: TRBD2
J: TRBJ2-7
size: .
V: TRBV19
DNA: TGTGCCAGTAGGCCTAGCGGGAGTAACGAGCAGTACTTC
CDR3: CASRPSGSNEQYF

D: .
J: TRBJ2-5
size: .
V: TRBV7-3
DNA: TGTGCCAGCAGCTTCCGGGGCCCTTCGGAGACCCAGTACTTC
CDR3: CASSFRGPSETQYF

D: .
J: TRBJ2-1
size: .
V: TRBV6-6
DNA: TGTGCCAGCAGTCGACAAGGACCAAATGAGCAGTTCTTC
CDR3: CASSRQGPNEQFF

D: .
J: TRBJ2-7
size: .
V: TRBV28
DNA: TGTGCCAGCAGTTTATTTTACCCAGCCCCCTACGAGCAGTACTTC
CDR3: CASSLFYPAPYEQYF

D: .
J: TRBJ1-1
size: .
V: TRBV11-2
DNA: TGTGCCAGCAGCACCTCCCGGGGGGCTAGGGGGAACACTGAAGCTTTCTTT
CDR3: CASSTSRGARGNTEAFF

D: TRBD2
J: TRBJ2-7
size: few
V: TRBV19
DNA: TGTGCCAGTAGTATAATTCCGCGGGCTAGCGGAACTTACGAGCAGTACTTC
CDR3: CASSIIPRASGTYEQYF

D: TRBD1
J: TRBJ1-2
size: .
V: TRBV29-1
DNA: TGCAGCGCGGATCAGGGGGTCTATGGCTACACCTTC
CDR3: CSADQGVYGYTF

D: .
J: TRBJ2-1
size: .
V: TRBV5-4
DNA: TGTGCCAGCAGTCCCGGGGGGCACTCGGAGGACAATGAGCAGTTCTTC
CDR3: CASSPGGHSEDNEQFF

D: TRBD2
J: TRBJ2-1
size: .
V: TRBV28
DNA: TGTGCCAGTAGGCTAGCGGGAGGGCCCGATGAGCAGTTCTTC
CDR3: CASRLAGGPDEQFF

D: TRBD1
J: TRBJ1-5
size: .
V: TRBV19
DNA: TGTGCCAGTAAAAGTACCGGGACAGGGAATGTCGGTCAGCCCCAGCATTTT
CDR3: CASKSTGTGNVGQPQHF

D: TRBD2
J: TRBJ2-3
size: once
V: TRBV9
DNA: TGTGCCAGCAGCCCAAACTCTGGACTAGCGGGCTATGCAGATACGCAGTATTTT
CDR3: CASSPNSGLAGYADTQYF

D: .
J: TRBJ2-7
size: .
V: TRBV25-1
DNA: TGTGCCAGCAGGGGGACGGTAGGCAGGGGTTCGGCCTACGAGCAGTACTTC
CDR3: CASRGTVGRGSAYEQYF

D: .
J: TRBJ2-2
size: .
V: TRBV4-1
DNA: TGCGCCAGCAGCCCATCCAGGGGGGTCACCGGGGAGCTGTTTTTT
CDR3: CASSPSRGVTGELFF

D: TRBD2
J: TRBJ2-2
size: .
V: TRBV5-1
DNA: TGCGCCAGCAGCTCAGGACTAGCGGGAGGATACACCGGGGAGCTGTTTTTT
CDR3: CASSSGLAGGYTGELFF

D: TRBD1
J: TRBJ1-1
size: .
V: TRBV6-1
DNA: TGTGCCAGCACAACCCAGGGGGCTGTATCTGAAGCTTTCTTT
CDR3: CASTTQGAVSEAFF

D: .
J: TRBJ1-5
size: .
V: TRBV27
DNA: TGTGCCAGCAGAGACCGAGGGAGGGGGTATCAGCCCCAGCATTTT
CDR3: CASRDRGRGYQPQHF

D: TRBD1
J: TRBJ2-1
size: .
V: TRBV11-3
DNA: TGTGCCAGCAGCTCAGGACAGGGGGCCTACAATGAGCAGTTCTTC
CDR3: CASSSGQGAYNEQFF

D: .
J: TRBJ1-2
size: .
V: TRBV18
DNA: TGTGCCAGCTCACCCCCCGGGCAGGGACTTCTGGCTGGCTACACCTTC
CDR3: CASSPPGQGLLAGYTF

D: .
J: TRBJ1-5
size: .
V: TRBV7-2
DNA: TGTGCCAGCAGCTATCGAGGGTCGGGCAATCAGCCCCAGCATTTT
CDR3: CASSYRGSGNQPQHF

D: .
J: TRBJ1-1
size: .
V: TRBV28
DNA: TGTGCCAGCAGTTTCCAGGCGACGACTGAAGCTTTCTTT
CDR3: CASSFQATTEAFF

D: .
J: TRBJ1-6
size: .
V: TRBV5-1
DNA: TGCGCCAGCAAAATACAGGAGAATTCACCCCTCCACTTT
CDR3: CASKIQENSPLHF

D: TRBD1
J: TRBJ2-4
size: .
V: TRBV13
DNA: TGTGCCAGCAGCCGTCGAGCAGGGGGAGCCAACATTCAGTACTTC
CDR3: CASSRRAGGANIQYF

D: TRBD2
J: TRBJ2-1
size: once
V: TRBV30
DNA: TGTGCCTGGAGTCTCACTCGGACTAGCGGAGGTCAGCTTGAGCAGTTCTTC
CDR3: CAWSLTRTSGGQLEQFF

D: TRBD2
J: TRBJ2-5
size: .
V: TRBV5-1
DNA: TGCGCCAGCAGCTGGAGCGGGAGGTCGTGGCAAGAGACCCAGTACTTC
CDR3: CASSWSGRSWQETQYF

D: .
J: TRBJ1-3
size: .
V: TRBV7-2
DNA: TGTGCCAGCAGCTCCGGGGTTGTAGACACCATATATTTT
CDR3: CASSSGVVDTIYF

D: .
J: TRBJ2-5
size: .
V: TRBV6-6
DNA: TGTGCCAGCAGTTATGGGTGGAGGGAGATTAAAGAGACCCAGTACTTC
CDR3: CASSYGWREIKETQYF

D: .
J: TRBJ2-2
size: .
V: TRBV30
DNA: TGTGCCTGGACCTCTAGGGCGTTTGTCACCGGGGAGCTGTTTTTT
CDR3: CAWTSRAFVTGELFF

D: .
J: TRBJ1-1
size: .
V: TRBV7-9
DNA: TGTGCCAGCAGCTTATTCCGTCGGACGAACACTGAAGCTTTCTTT
CDR3: CASSLFRRTNTEAFF

D: .
J: TRBJ2-3
size: .
V: TRBV5-1
DNA: TGCGCCAGCAGCTTATGGGGTTTGTACACAGATACGCAGTATTTT
CDR3: CASSLWGLYTDTQYF

D: .
J: TRBJ1-3
size: .
V: TRBV2
DNA: TGTGCCAGCAGTGGTAGGGTAACTGGAAACACCATATATTTT
CDR3: CASSGRVTGNTIYF